This TCR beta chain emerged from a study of T cells after yellow fever vaccination. Study details: Fractions containing few cells were prepared with SMART-Seq v4 Ultra Low Input.

TCRdb reanalysed the 5' RACE reads using MiXCR and keeps one entry per CDR3 protein. The sample records around 530,000 distinct CDR3 sequences, less than 20% being singletons. This clonotype came up a few times. CDR1 MGHRA and CDR2 YSYEKL come from the germline V gene. The length of the CDR3 is 15 residues. V lost 4 bases, J lost 4 bases, and 6 bases stayed unmatched. J is TRBJ1-1 and V is TRBV4-1; 10 nucleotides align to TRBD1. The clonotype originates from a man in his late teens or twenties who received the YFV17D yellow fever vaccine. The sample was PBMCs, taken around 5 days after the first yellow fever vaccination. The CDR3 DNA sequence: TGCGCCAGCAGCCGGAGACAGGGGGCGGGCACTGAAGCTTTCTTT. Translated: CASSRRQGAGTEAFF.